This is a list of T cell receptor beta chains from one sample in a study of blood T cells in healthy people across ages. MiXCR, applied by TCRdb to the 5' RACE reads, yields one record per CDR3 protein. The table has over a million distinct CDR3 sequences, about 23% seen once. Another study also made use of these data, one on T cells of mothers and their children.

The sequencing sample was made of blood. The receptors were gathered from a girl aged 2-15 years in good health. CDR3s include the opening cysteine and the closing phenylalanine or tryptophan. A D gene is named only where the DNA matches it firmly. Clone size appears in some rows only: once, few, many, or a class for an expanded clone.

J,size,V,D,DNA,CDR3
TRBJ1-4,-,TRBV7-9,-,TGTGCCAGCAGCTTAGTCCCGGGTTCGGACGAAAAACTGTTTTTT,CASSLVPGSDEKLFF
TRBJ2-7,-,TRBV27,-,TGTGCCAGCAGTTTTGGGGCAGAGAACGAGCAGTACTTC,CASSFGAENEQYF
TRBJ1-2,-,TRBV29-1,-,TGCAGCGCGCGATTTTGGGGGAACTATGGCTACACCTTC,CSARFWGNYGYTF
TRBJ2-3,-,TRBV6-1,TRBD2,TGTGCCAGCGCGGGAGACGGGGCGGGCACAGATACGCAGTATTTT,CASAGDGAGTDTQYF
TRBJ1-1,few,TRBV29-1,TRBD1,TGCAGCGTGCCAGGGGGTCCGGACACTGAAGCTTTCTTT,CSVPGGPDTEAFF
TRBJ1-2,few,TRBV2,TRBD1,TGTGCCAGCAGTGACCTGTTTCCACGATGGGGGGACAGTGATGGCTACACCTTC,CASSDLFPRWGDSDGYTF
TRBJ2-7,-,TRBV15,-,TGTGCCACCAGCAGAGGCGGGACCATCTACGAGCAGTACTTC,CATSRGGTIYEQYF
TRBJ2-3,many,TRBV9,TRBD2,TGTGCCAGCAGCGATAGACTAGCGGGGGACGATACGCAGTATTTT,CASSDRLAGDDTQYF
TRBJ2-7,-,TRBV7-8,-,TGTGCCAGCAGCCCCTGGGACGGCAGCGTAATGGGGGAGCAGTACTTC,CASSPWDGSVMGEQYF
TRBJ2-7,few,TRBV2,-,TGTGCCAGCGGGCGGAGAGCTCTCGAGCAGTACTTC,CASGRRALEQYF
TRBJ2-5,-,TRBV10-3,TRBD2,TGTGCCACCGGGACTAGCGGGGGCCTTGTCCAAGAGACCCAGTACTTC,CATGTSGGLVQETQYF